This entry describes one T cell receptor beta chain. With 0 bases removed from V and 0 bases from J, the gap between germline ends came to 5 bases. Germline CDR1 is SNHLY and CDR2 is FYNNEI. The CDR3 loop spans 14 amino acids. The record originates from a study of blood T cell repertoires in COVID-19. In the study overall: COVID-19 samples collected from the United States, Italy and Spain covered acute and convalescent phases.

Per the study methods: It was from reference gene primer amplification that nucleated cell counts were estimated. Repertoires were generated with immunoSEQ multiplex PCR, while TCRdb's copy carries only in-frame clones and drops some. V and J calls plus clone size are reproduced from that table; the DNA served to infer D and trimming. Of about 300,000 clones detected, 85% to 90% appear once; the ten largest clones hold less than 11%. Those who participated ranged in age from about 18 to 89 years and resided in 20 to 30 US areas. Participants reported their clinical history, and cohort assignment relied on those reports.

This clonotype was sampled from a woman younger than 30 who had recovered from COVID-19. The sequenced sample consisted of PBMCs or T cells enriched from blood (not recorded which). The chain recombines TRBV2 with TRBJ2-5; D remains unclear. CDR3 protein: CASSEAAYQETQYF. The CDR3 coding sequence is TGTGCCAGCAGTGAAGCGGCATACCAAGAGACCCAGTACTTC.